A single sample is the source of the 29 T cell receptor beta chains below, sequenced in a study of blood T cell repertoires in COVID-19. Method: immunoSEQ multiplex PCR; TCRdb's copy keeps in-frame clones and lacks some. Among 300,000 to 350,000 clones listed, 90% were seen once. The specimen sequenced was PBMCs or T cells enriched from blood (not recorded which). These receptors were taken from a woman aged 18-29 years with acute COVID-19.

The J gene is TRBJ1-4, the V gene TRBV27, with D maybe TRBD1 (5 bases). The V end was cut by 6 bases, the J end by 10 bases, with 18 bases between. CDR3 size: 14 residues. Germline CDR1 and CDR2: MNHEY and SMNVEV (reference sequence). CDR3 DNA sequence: TGTGCCAGCAGGCCCGGTTGGGGCGTCCGAAAACTGTTTTTT. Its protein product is CASRPGWGVRKLFF.

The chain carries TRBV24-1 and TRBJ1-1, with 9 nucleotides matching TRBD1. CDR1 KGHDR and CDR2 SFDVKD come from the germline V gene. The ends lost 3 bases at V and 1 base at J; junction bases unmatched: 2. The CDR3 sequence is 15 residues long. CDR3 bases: TGTGCCACCAGTGATCAACAGGGGGCGAACACTGAAGCTTTCTTT. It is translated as CATSDQQGANTEAFF.

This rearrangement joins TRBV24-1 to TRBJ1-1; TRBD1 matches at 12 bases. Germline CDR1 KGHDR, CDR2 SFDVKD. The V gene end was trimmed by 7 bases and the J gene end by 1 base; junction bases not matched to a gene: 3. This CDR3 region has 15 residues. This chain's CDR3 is CATRPGQGANTEAFF. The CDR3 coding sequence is TGTGCCACCAGGCCGGGACAGGGGGCGAACACTGAAGCTTTCTTT.

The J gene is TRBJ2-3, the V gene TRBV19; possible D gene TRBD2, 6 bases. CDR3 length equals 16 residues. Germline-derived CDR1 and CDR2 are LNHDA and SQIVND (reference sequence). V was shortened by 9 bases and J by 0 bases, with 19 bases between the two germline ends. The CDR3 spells CASHPGLAPSTDTQYF. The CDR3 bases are TGTGCCAGCCACCCTGGGCTAGCGCCCAGCACAGATACGCAGTATTTT.

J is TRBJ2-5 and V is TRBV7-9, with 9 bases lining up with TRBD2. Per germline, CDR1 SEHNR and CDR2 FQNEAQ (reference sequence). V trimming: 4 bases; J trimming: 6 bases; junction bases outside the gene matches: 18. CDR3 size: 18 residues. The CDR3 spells CASSSPGTSRALIQTQYF. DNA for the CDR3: TGTGCCAGCAGCTCCCCCGGGACTAGCAGGGCCCTAATACAGACCCAGTACTTC.

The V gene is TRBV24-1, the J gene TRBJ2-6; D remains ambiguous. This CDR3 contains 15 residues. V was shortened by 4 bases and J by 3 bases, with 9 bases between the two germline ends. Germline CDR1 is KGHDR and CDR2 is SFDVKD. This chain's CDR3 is CATSDQSGGANVLTF. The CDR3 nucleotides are TGTGCCACCAGTGACCAATCGGGTGGGGCCAACGTCCTGACTTTC.

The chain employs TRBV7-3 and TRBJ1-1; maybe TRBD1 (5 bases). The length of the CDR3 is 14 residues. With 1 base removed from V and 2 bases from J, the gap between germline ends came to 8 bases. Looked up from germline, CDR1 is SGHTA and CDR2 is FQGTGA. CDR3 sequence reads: CASSLMGGNTEAFF. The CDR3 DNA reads TGTGCCAGCAGCTTAATGGGGGGAAACACTGAAGCTTTCTTT.

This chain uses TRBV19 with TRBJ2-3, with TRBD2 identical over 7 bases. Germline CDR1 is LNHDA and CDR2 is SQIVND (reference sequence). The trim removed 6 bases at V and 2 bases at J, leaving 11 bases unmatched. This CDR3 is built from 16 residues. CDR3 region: CASRTPGLAATDTQYF. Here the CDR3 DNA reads TGTGCCAGTAGAACCCCAGGGCTAGCGGCCACAGATACGCAGTATTTT.

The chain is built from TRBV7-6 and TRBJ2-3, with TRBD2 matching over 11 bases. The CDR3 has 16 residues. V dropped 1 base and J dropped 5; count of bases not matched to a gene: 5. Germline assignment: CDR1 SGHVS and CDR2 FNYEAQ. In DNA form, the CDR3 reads TGTGCCAGCAGCTTAGTACTAGCGGGAGTGGAAGATACGCAGTATTTT. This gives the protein CASSLVLAGVEDTQYF. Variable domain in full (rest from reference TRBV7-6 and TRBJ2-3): GAGVSQSPRYKVTKRGQDVALRCDPISGHVSLYWYRQALGQGPEFLTYFNYEAQQDKSGLPNDRFSAERPEGSISTLTIQRTEQRDSAMYRCASSLVLAGVEDTQYFGPGTRLTVL.

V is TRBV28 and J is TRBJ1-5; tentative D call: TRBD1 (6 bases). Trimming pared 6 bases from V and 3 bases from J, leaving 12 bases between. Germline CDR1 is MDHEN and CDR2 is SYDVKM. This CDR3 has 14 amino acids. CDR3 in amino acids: CASSQQGTNQPQHF. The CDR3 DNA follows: TGTGCCAGCAGCCAACAGGGAACCAATCAGCCCCAGCATTTT.

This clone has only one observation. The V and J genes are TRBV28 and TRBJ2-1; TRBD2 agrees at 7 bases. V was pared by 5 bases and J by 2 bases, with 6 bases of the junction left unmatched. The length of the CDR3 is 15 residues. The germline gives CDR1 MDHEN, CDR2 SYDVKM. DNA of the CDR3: TGTGCCAGCAGTGCCGACAGCGGGGCCTACAATGAGCAGTTCTTC. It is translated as CASSADSGAYNEQFF.

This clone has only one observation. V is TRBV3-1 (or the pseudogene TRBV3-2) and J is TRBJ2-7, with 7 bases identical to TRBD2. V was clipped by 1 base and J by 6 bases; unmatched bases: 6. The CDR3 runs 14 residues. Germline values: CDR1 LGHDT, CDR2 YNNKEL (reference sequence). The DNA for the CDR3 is TGTGCCAGCAGCCAAGGAGGGAGGGCCCTCGAGCAGTACTTC. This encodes CASSQGGRALEQYF.

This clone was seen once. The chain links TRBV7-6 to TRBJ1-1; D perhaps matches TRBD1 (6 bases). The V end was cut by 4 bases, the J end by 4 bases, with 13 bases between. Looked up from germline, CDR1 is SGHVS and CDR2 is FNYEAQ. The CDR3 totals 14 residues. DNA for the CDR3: TGTGCCAGCAGCTCAAAAGGGGGTGTCACTGAAGCTTTCTTT. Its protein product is CASSSKGGVTEAFF.

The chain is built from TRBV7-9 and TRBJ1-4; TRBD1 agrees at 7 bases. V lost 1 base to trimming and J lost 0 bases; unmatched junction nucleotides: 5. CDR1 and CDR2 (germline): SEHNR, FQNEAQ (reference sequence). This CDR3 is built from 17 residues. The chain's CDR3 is CASSLGGQYPTNEKLFF. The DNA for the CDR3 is TGTGCCAGCAGCTTAGGGGGACAGTATCCAACTAATGAAAAACTGTTTTTT.

The CDR3 sequence is CASSPLLGNQPQHF. CDR3 nucleotide sequence: TGTGCCAGTAGCCCCTTACTGGGCAATCAGCCCCAGCATTTT. J is TRBJ1-5 and V is TRBV19, with D unclear. In germline, CDR1 is LNHDA, CDR2 SQIVND (reference sequence). The CDR3 is 14 residues long. The germline V and J ends were trimmed by 6 bases and 2 bases, with 11 bases remaining between them.

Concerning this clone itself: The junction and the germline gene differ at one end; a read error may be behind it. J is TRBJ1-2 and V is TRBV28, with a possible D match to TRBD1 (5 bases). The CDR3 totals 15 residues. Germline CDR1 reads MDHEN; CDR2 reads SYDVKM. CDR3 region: CASSFAGWNVYGYTF. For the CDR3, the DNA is TGTGCCAGTAGTTTTGCAGGGTGGAACGTCTACGGCTACACCTTC.

The DNA for the CDR3 is TGTGCCAGCAGTTACGGGACTACCAACACAGATACGCAGTATTTT. It specifies CASSYGTTNTDTQYF. The chain recombines TRBV6-5 with TRBJ2-3; 7 nucleotides match TRBD2. Trimming took 2 bases from V and 2 from J; bases not matched to a gene: 4. Germline values: CDR1 MNHEY, CDR2 SVGAGI. This CDR3 is 15 amino acids long.

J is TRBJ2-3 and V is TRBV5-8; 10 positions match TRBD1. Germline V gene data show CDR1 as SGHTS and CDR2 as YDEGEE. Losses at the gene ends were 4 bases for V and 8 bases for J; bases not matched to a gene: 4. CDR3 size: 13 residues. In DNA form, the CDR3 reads TGTGCCAGCAGCGCCGACAGGGGGCGTACGCAGTATTTT. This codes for CASSADRGRTQYF. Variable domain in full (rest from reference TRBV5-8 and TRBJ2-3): EAGVTQSPTHLIKTRGQQATLRCSPISGHTSVYWYQQALGLGLQFLLWYDEGEERNRGNFPPRFSGRQFPNYSSELNVNALELEDSALYLCASSADRGRTQYFGPGTRLTVL.

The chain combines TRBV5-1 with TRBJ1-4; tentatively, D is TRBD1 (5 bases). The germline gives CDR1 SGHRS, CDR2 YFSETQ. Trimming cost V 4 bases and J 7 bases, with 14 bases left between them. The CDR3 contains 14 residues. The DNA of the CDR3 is TGCGCCAGCAGCCGAGGGGAGCGGGCTGAAAAACTGTTTTTT. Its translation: CASSRGERAEKLFF.

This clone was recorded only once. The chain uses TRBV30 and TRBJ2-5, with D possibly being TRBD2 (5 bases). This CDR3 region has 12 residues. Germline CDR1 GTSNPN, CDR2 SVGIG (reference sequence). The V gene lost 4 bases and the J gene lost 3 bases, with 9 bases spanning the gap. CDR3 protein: CAWKPGKETQYF. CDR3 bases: TGTGCCTGGAAACCGGGAAAAGAGACCCAGTACTTC.

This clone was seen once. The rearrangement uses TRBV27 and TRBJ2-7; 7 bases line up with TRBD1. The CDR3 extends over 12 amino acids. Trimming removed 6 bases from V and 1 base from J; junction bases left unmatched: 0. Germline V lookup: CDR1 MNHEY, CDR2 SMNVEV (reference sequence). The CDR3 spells CASRGQSYEQYF. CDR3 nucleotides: TGTGCCAGCAGGGGACAGTCCTACGAGCAGTACTTC.

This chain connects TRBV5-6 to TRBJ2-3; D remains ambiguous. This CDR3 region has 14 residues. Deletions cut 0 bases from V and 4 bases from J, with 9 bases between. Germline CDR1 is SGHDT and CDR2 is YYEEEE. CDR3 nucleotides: TGTGCCAGCAGCTTGGCTGTTCGAGCAGATACGCAGTATTTT. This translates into CASSLAVRADTQYF. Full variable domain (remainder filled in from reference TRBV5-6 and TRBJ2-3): DAGVTQSPTHLIKTRGQQVTLRCSPKSGHDTVSWYQQALGQGPQFIFQYYEEEERQRGNFPDRFSGHQFPNYSSELNVNALLLGDSALYLCASSLAVRADTQYFGPGTRLTVL.

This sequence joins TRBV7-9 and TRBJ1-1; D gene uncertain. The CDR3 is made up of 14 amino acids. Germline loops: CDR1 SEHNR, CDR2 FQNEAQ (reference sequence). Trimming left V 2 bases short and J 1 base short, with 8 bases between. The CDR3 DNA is TGTGCCAGCAGCTTATTGTCCCGGAACACTGAAGCTTTCTTT. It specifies CASSLLSRNTEAFF.

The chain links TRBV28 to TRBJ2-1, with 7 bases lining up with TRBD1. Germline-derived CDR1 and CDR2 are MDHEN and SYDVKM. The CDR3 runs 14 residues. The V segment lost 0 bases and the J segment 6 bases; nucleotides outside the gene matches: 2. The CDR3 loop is CASSLWGQLNEQFF. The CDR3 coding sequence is TGTGCCAGCAGTTTATGGGGACAGCTCAATGAGCAGTTCTTC.

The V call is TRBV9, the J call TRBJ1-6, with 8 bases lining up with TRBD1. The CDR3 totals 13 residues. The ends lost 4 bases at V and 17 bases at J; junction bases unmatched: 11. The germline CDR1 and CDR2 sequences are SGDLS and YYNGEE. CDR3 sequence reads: CASSTPGQGQIHF. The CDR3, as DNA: TGTGCCAGCAGCACCCCCGGACAGGGCCAAATCCACTTT.

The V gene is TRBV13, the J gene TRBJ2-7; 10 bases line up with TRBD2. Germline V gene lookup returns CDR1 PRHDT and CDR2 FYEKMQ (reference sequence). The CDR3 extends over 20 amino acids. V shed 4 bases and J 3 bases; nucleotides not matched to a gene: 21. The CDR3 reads CASSSLSELAGTRGIYEQYF. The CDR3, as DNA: TGTGCCAGCAGCTCCCTGTCCGAACTAGCGGGAACACGAGGAATCTACGAGCAGTACTTC.

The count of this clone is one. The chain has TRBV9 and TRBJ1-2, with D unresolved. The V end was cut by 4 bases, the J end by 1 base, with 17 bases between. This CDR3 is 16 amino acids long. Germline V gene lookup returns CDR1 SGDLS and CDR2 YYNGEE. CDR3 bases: TGTGCCAGCAGCCCCTGGACCGGGGAGAGTAACTATGGCTACACCTTC. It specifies CASSPWTGESNYGYTF.

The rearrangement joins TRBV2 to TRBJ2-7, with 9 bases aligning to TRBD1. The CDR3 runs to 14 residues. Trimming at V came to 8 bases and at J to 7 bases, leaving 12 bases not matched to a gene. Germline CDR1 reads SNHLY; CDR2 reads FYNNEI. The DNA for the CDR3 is TGTGCCAGCTTAGCCGGGACAGGGAGCCAGGAGCAGTACTTC. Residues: CASLAGTGSQEQYF.

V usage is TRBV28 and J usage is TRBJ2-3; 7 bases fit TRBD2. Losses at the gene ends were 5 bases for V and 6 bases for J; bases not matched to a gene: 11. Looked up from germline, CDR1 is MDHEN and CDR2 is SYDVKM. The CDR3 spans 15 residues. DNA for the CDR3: TGTGCCAGCAGTCTGGGAGGGGCGGGTGAGGATACGCAGTATTTT. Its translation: CASSLGGAGEDTQYF.